This TCR beta chain was sequenced in a study of shared clonotypes between healthy human individuals. Overall study findings and caveats: On the whole, naive subsets had larger estimated richness than memory subsets had. About 5% of naive CD4 clonotypes were shared across four donors.

Of note for this clone: Its cognate antigen is unknown.

Only CD45RO-negative cells positively selected for CCR7 counted as naive CD8 cells, so terminally differentiated effector memory CD45RA+ cells were excluded. Germline lookup yields CDR1 SGHRS and CDR2 YFSETQ. V trimming: 0 bases; J trimming: 4 bases; junction bases outside the gene matches: 6. This CDR3 comprises 16 residues. Sequencing was performed with immunoSEQ multiplex PCR; in TCRdb, only in-frame clones are kept and a portion is missing. The table records about 580,000 clones, 95% to 98% of them present only once. The V and J genes are TRBV5-1 and TRBJ2-7; 11 bases map to TRBD2. The sample was naive CD8+ T cells sorted from blood. The source is a man between 25 and 39 years old in good health. The CDR3 coding sequence is TGCGCCAGCAGCTTGGCCGGAAGGACTAGCGGGTACGAGCAGTACTTC. It is translated as CASSLAGRTSGYEQYF.